Listed below are T cell receptor beta chains from one sample, sequenced in a study of T-cell reconstitution after alpha-beta-depleted transplantation in children. TCRdb analysed the PCR reads with MiXCR anew, one entry per CDR3 protein. Altogether fewer than 1 million distinct CDR3 sequences are present, roughly 16% being singletons, with the ten largest covering 5%. The input for sequencing was PBMCs, mostly from graft donor cells, taken 360 days after TCRalphabeta/CD19-depleted stem cell transplant. These receptors were collected from a male patient aged 10-17 years who had a stem cell transplant for acute lymphoblastic leukemia, so the T cells may come from the graft donor. The CDR3 runs from the conserved cysteine through the conserved F or W. A D gene is named only where the DNA matches it firmly. The size of a clone is reported for some rows only, either as once, few or many, or as a class for expanded clones.

size	V	D	J	DNA	CDR3
few	TRBV5-1	-	TRBJ1-4	TGCGCCAGCAGTTTCCCCCGGGACGGACCGAATAAAGAAAAACTGTTTTTT	CASSFPRDGPNKEKLFF
few	TRBV5-1	TRBD2	TRBJ2-1	TGCGCCAGCAGCTCAGGACTAGCGGGAGATCACGAAAGGTGGGATGAGCAGTTCTTC	CASSSGLAGDHERWDEQFF
-	TRBV5-1	-	TRBJ1-6	TGCGCCAGCAGCTTGGATCAGGGCAATTCACCCCTCCACTTT	CASSLDQGNSPLHF
many	TRBV18	-	TRBJ2-7	TGTGCCAGCTCTCGGATCGGACAGACCTACGAGCAGTACTTC	CASSRIGQTYEQYF
-	TRBV4-1	TRBD2	TRBJ2-2	TGCGCCAGCAGCCAACCCAGGACTAGCGGAAACACCGGGGAGCTGTTTTTT	CASSQPRTSGNTGELFF
-	TRBV20-1	-	TRBJ1-6	TGCAGTGCTAGAGATCCACGCAGGCAGCTTTCACCCCTCCACTTT	CSARDPRRQLSPLHF
-	TRBV12-3/TRBV12-4	TRBD1	TRBJ1-1	TGTGCCAGCAGTCCCGGAGGACAGGGGATTGAAGCTTTCTTT	CASSPGGQGIEAFF
few	TRBV15	TRBD2	TRBJ2-1	TGTGCCACCAGCAGAGCGGGTTGGGAGGGGAATGAGCAGTTCTTC	CATSRAGWEGNEQFF
many	TRBV27	-	TRBJ1-1	TGTGCCAGCACGATCATGAACACTGAAGCTTTCTTT	CASTIMNTEAFF
-	TRBV6-1	TRBD2	TRBJ2-1	TGTGCCAGCAAGGTCAGCGGGAGCTACAATGAGCAGTTCTTC	CASKVSGSYNEQFF
few	TRBV18	-	TRBJ1-1	TGTGCCAGCTCACCCTCCGACAGGAACACTGAAGCTTTCTTT	CASSPSDRNTEAFF
-	TRBV6-1	TRBD1	TRBJ1-6	TGTGCCAGCAGTAGGACAGGGCCTTCACCCCTCCACTTT	CASSRTGPSPLHF
-	TRBV3-1	TRBD2	TRBJ2-3	TGTGCCAGCAGCCAACCCAGACTAGCGGGAGATGGAGATACGCAGTATTTT	CASSQPRLAGDGDTQYF
few	TRBV9	TRBD2	TRBJ2-7	TGTGCCAGCAGCGTTATGGGGGGACTAGCGTACGAGCAGTACTTC	CASSVMGGLAYEQYF
few	TRBV5-1	-	TRBJ1-2	TGCGCCAGCAGCTTTAGTTTCATCCAGGACGATAACTATGGCTACACCTTC	CASSFSFIQDDNYGYTF
few	TRBV4-1	-	TRBJ2-4	TGCGCCAGCAGCCAAGAGCGGGACAGTAACATTCAGTACTTC	CASSQERDSNIQYF
few	TRBV10-1	TRBD1	TRBJ2-2	TGCGCCAGCAGTGAGTTCCAGACAGGGTTAACCGGGGAGCTGTTTTTT	CASSEFQTGLTGELFF
few	TRBV30	-	TRBJ2-5	TGTGCCTGGAATCCGGGGTCCCGTGCGGAGACCCAGTACTTC	CAWNPGSRAETQYF
-	TRBV12-3/TRBV12-4	TRBD1	TRBJ2-5	TGTGCCAGCAGGCGGACAGGGGACCAAGAGACCCAGTACTTC	CASRRTGDQETQYF
once	TRBV7-6	-	TRBJ2-3	TGTGCCAGCAGCTTCCCCCTTGGGGCTAGCACAGATACGCAGTATTTT	CASSFPLGASTDTQYF
many	TRBV4-2	TRBD2	TRBJ2-3	TGTGCCAGCAGCCAAGAGGCGGGGGTCAACACAGATACGCAGTATTTT	CASSQEAGVNTDTQYF
few	TRBV29-1	-	TRBJ1-3	TGCAGCGTCGGACGGGGGGCCGGAAACACCATATATTTT	CSVGRGAGNTIYF
many	TRBV27	TRBD1	TRBJ1-2	TGTGCCAGCAGCCGACCGAACAGACAGGGCTACATCTATGGCTACACCTTC	CASSRPNRQGYIYGYTF
many	TRBV27	-	TRBJ2-7	TGTGCCAGCAGTTTTAGGGCTCGGTCCTACGAGCAGTACTTC	CASSFRARSYEQYF
-	TRBV5-1	-	TRBJ1-2	TGCGCCAGCAGCTTGGGACTTAGATGGGCCTATGGCTACACCTTC	CASSLGLRWAYGYTF
few	TRBV5-1	-	TRBJ2-5	TGCGCCAGCAGCGGTACCGGGAGAAGTCAAGAGACCCAGTACTTC	CASSGTGRSQETQYF
many	TRBV12-3/TRBV12-4	-	TRBJ2-5	TGTGCCAGCAGTTTGTGGGGGCAGGAGACCCAGTACTTC	CASSLWGQETQYF
few	TRBV5-1	TRBD2	TRBJ2-1	TGCGCCAGCAGCTTGTTAGAGACTAGCGGGAGGGCAAATGAGCAGTTCTTC	CASSLLETSGRANEQFF
-	TRBV6-5	TRBD2	TRBJ2-1	TGTGCCAGCAGTTACGCCTCACTCCTCCTAGCGGGTTGGAATGAGCAGTTCTTC	CASSYASLLLAGWNEQFF
-	TRBV27	-	TRBJ2-5	TGTGCCAGCAGTTTATTAGGAGGGAGTGAGACCCAGTACTTC	CASSLLGGSETQYF
few	TRBV5-1	TRBD2	TRBJ2-1	TGCGCCAGCAGCCTCCGACTAGCGGGGACCTACAATGAGCAGTTCTTC	CASSLRLAGTYNEQFF
-	TRBV9	TRBD1	TRBJ1-3	TGTGCCAGCAGCGTAGCTTTGCCAGGGGGCGCAGGAAACACCATATATTTT	CASSVALPGGAGNTIYF
-	TRBV30	-	TRBJ2-7	TGTGCCTGGAACAAGGGCTACGAGCAGTACTTC	CAWNKGYEQYF
-	TRBV7-9	TRBD2	TRBJ2-7	TGTGCCAGCGTCATAGCGGGAGGGCCTCACGAGCAGTACTTC	CASVIAGGPHEQYF
many	TRBV29-1	-	TRBJ2-5	TGCAGCGTTGAACTCCCCAGATCAGAAGAGACCCAGTACTTC	CSVELPRSEETQYF
once	TRBV3-1	-	TRBJ2-1	TGTGCCAGCAAAGGGGACTGGACCTACGAGCAGTTCTTC	CASKGDWTYEQFF
many	TRBV12-3/TRBV12-4	-	TRBJ2-3	TGTGCCATCCTTAGGACTGCCTTAGGAGCAGATACGCAGTATTTT	CAILRTALGADTQYF
-	TRBV7-3	TRBD1	TRBJ1-1	TGTGCCAGCAGCGAGACAGGGGGCTATACTGAAGCTTTCTTT	CASSETGGYTEAFF
-	TRBV4-2	-	TRBJ2-7	TGTGCCAACCATACAGGGAAGTTGACCTACGAGCAGTACTTC	CANHTGKLTYEQYF
many	TRBV9	-	TRBJ2-1	TGTGCCAGCAGCCGACGCCAAAATTCTGATGAGCAGTTCTTC	CASSRRQNSDEQFF
-	TRBV5-1	-	TRBJ2-7	TGCGCCAGCAGCTTGGAAATAGGGGGCTACGAGCAGTACTTC	CASSLEIGGYEQYF
few	TRBV4-2	-	TRBJ2-1	TGTGCCAGCAGCCAAGATAACCCCCATGAGCAGTTCTTC	CASSQDNPHEQFF
-	TRBV7-9	TRBD2	TRBJ2-5	TGTGCCAGCAGCTGGACTAGCGGGATCCAAGAGACCCAGTACTTC	CASSWTSGIQETQYF
-	TRBV7-3	TRBD2	TRBJ2-1	TGTGCCAGCAGCGGGGCTGGTTCGGGAGGTGAGCAGTTCTTC	CASSGAGSGGEQFF
-	TRBV5-1	TRBD1	TRBJ1-1	TGCGCCAGCAGCTTTCGGACAGGGGTGAACACTGAAGCTTTCTTT	CASSFRTGVNTEAFF
few	TRBV5-1	-	TRBJ1-2	TGCGCCAGCAGCCCTTGGGACACCCGCTATGGCTACACCTTC	CASSPWDTRYGYTF
few	TRBV28	-	TRBJ2-1	TGTGCCAGCAGCCATCATGACGGGGGCCAGGGGGAGCAGTTCTTC	CASSHHDGGQGEQFF
few	TRBV10-2	-	TRBJ1-5	TGCGCCAGCAGTATCGGGGTGAGGAATCAGCCCCAGCATTTT	CASSIGVRNQPQHF
few	TRBV12-3/TRBV12-4	TRBD2	TRBJ2-3	TGTGCCAGCAGGGGTCTGAGCGGGAGTGCAGATACGCAGTATTTT	CASRGLSGSADTQYF
-	TRBV21-1	-	TRBJ2-3	TGTGCCAGCAGCAAAGCAAGGCCCTACCGGGAGATGACAGATACGCAGTATTTT	CASSKARPYREMTDTQYF
few	TRBV29-1	-	TRBJ2-3	TGCAGCGCCGCGCATTACCTTAGCACAGATACGCAGTATTTT	CSAAHYLSTDTQYF
few	TRBV5-1	-	TRBJ2-3	TGCGCCAGCAGCTTTGTGGCGGGGACGCCAGGAGATACGCAGTATTTT	CASSFVAGTPGDTQYF
-	TRBV13	-	TRBJ2-7	TGTGCCAGCAGCTCGGCCCTCCTTGTAGCCAGTATCTCCTACGAGCAGTACTTC	CASSSALLVASISYEQYF
few	TRBV25-1	-	TRBJ2-1	TGTGCCAGCAGTTCTTCAGCGGCAGCTACCTACAATGAGCAGTTCTTC	CASSSSAAATYNEQFF
few	TRBV27	TRBD1	TRBJ2-7	TGTGCCAGCAGCCCACCCCGGACAGGAATATACGAGCAGTACTTC	CASSPPRTGIYEQYF
-	TRBV20-1	TRBD2	TRBJ2-7	TGCAGTGCACCCTCGGGGGGACCCGGATACGAGCAGTACTTC	CSAPSGGPGYEQYF
-	TRBV28	TRBD1	TRBJ1-2	TGTGCCAGCAGCACACAGGGGGCTGGAGGCTACACCTTC	CASSTQGAGGYTF
-	TRBV6-5	-	TRBJ2-7	TGTGCCAGCAGTACCAATGGGGATGAGCAGTACTTC	CASSTNGDEQYF
-	TRBV5-6	-	TRBJ1-4	TGTGCCAGCAGCCGGATCTGGGGGCAAGAAAAACTGTTTTTT	CASSRIWGQEKLFF
-	TRBV5-1	TRBD2	TRBJ2-5	TGCGCCAGCAGCTTATCCGGGACTAGCGTGGAGACCCAGTACTTC	CASSLSGTSVETQYF